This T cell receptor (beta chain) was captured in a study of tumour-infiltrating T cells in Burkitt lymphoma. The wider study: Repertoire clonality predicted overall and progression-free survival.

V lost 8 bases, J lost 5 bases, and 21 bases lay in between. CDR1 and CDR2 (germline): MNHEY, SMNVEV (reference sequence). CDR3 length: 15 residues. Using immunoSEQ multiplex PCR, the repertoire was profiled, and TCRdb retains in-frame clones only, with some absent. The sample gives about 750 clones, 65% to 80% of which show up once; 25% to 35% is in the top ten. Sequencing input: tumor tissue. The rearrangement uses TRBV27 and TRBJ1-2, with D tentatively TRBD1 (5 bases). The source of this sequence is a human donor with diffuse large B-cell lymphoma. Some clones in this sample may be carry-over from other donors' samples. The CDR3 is CASGVPGDHLYGYTF. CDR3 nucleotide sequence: TGTGCCAGCGGGGTTCCCGGGGACCACCTTTATGGCTACACCTTC.